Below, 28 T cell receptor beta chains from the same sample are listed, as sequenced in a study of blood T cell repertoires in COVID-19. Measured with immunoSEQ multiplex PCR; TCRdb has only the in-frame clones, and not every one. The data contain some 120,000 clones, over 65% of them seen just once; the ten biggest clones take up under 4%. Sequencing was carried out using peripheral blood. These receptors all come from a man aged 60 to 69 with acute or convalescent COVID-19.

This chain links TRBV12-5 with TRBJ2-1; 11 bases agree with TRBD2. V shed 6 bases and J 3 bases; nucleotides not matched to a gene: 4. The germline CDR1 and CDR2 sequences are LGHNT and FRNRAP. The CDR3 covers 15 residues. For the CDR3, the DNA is TGTGCTAGTGGCCGTGGGACTAGCGGCTACAATGAGCAGTTCTTC. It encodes CASGRGTSGYNEQFF.

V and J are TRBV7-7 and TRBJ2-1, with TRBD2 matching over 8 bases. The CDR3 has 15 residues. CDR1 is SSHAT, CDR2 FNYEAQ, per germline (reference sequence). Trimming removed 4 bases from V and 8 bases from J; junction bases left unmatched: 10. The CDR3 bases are TGTGCCAGCAGCTCCAACGCGGGGGGCGAAGATGAGCAGTTCTTC. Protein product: CASSSNAGGEDEQFF.

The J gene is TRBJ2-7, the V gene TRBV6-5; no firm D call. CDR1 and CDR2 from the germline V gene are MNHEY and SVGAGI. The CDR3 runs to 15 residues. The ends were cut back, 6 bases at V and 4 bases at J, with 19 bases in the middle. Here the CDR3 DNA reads TGTGCCAGCAGCCCGATTAAACCGCTAAATTACGAGCAGTACTTC. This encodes CASSPIKPLNYEQYF.

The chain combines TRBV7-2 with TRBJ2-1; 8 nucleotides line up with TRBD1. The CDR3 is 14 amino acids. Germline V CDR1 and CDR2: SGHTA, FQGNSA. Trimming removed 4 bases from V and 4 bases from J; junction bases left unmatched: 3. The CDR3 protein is CASSYRQGYNEQFF. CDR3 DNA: TGTGCCAGCAGCTACAGACAGGGGTACAATGAGCAGTTCTTC.

DNA for the CDR3: TGCGCCAGCAGCCAGGGCACAGGGATGAACACTGAAGCTTTCTTT. It codes for CASSQGTGMNTEAFF. The chain is built from TRBV4-3 and TRBJ1-1; D might be TRBD1 (6 bases). Germline CDR1 LGHNA, CDR2 YSLEER. The CDR3 totals 15 residues. Between the trimmed V and J ends, which lost 3 bases and 0 bases, there was a span of 11 bases.

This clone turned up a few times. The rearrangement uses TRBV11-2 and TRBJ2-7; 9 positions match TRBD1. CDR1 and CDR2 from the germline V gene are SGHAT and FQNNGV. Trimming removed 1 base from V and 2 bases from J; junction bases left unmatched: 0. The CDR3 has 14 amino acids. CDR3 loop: CASSLGTGAYEQYF. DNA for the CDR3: TGTGCCAGCAGCTTAGGGACAGGGGCCTACGAGCAGTACTTC.

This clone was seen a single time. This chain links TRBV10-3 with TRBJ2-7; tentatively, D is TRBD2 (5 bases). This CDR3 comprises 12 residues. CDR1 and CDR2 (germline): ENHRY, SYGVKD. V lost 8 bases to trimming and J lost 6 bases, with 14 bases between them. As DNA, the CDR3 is TGTGCCATCCGAGGGCGCAGGTCCGAGCAGTACTTC. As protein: CAIRGRRSEQYF.

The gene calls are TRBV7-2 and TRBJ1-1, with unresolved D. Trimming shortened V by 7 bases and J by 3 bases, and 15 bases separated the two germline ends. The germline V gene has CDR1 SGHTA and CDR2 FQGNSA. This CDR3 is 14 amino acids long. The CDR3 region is CASTNRSIYTEAFF. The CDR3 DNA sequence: TGTGCCAGCACCAATCGGTCTATTTACACTGAAGCTTTCTTT.

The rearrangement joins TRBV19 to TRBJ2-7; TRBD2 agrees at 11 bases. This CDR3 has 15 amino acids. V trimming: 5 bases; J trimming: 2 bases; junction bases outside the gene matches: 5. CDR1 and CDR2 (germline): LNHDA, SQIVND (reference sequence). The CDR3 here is CASSPGLAVTYEQYF. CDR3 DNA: TGTGCCAGTAGTCCGGGACTAGCGGTTACCTACGAGCAGTACTTC.

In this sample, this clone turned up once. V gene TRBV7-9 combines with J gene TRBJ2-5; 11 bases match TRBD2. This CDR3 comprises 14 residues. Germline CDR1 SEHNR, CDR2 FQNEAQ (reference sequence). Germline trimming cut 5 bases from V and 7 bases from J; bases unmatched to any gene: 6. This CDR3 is CASSPGTSGVTQYF. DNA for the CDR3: TGTGCCAGCAGCCCCGGGACTAGCGGCGTGACCCAGTACTTC.

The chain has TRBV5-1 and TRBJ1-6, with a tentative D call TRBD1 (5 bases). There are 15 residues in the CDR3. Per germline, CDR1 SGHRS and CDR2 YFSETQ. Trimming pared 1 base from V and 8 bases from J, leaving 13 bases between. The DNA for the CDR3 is TGCGCCAGCAGCTTGTTTCAGGGAGGCGATTCACCCCTCCACTTT. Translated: CASSLFQGGDSPLHF.

CDR3 DNA sequence: TGCGCCAGCAGCCTCAGACAGGGATTAATGGGGGAGCAGTACTTC. This translates into CASSLRQGLMGEQYF. The chain employs TRBV4-1 and TRBJ2-7; TRBD1 aligns across 7 bases. J lost 7 bases, V lost 4 bases, and 13 bases had no gene match. This CDR3 spans 15 amino acids. Germline V gene sequence: CDR1 MGHRA, CDR2 YSYEKL.

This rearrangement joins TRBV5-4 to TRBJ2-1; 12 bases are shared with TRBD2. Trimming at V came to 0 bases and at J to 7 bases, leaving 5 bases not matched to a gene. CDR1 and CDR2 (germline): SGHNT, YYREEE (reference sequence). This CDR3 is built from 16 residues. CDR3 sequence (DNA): TGTGCCAGCAGCTTGGCCGGACTAGCGGGACTGAATGAGCAGTTCTTC. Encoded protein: CASSLAGLAGLNEQFF.

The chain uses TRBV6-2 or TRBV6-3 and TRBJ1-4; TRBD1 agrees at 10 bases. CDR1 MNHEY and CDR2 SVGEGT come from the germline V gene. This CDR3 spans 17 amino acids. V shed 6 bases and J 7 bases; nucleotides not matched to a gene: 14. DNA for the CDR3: TGTGCCAGCAGCGAGACAGGGGGCGCGTTGATCGGTGAAAAACTGTTTTTT. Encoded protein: CASSETGGALIGEKLFF.

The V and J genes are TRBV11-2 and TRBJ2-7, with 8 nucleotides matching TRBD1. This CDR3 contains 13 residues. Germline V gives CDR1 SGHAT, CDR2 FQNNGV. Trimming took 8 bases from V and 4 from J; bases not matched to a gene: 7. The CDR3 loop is CASRGRGQYEQYF. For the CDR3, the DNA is TGTGCCAGCCGGGGCAGGGGGCAGTACGAGCAGTACTTC.

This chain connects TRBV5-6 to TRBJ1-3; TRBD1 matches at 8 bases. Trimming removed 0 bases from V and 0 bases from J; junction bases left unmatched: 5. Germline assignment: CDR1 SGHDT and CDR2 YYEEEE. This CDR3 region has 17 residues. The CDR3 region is CASSLDGTGNSGNTIYF. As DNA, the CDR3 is TGTGCCAGCAGCTTGGATGGGACAGGAAACTCTGGAAACACCATATATTTT.

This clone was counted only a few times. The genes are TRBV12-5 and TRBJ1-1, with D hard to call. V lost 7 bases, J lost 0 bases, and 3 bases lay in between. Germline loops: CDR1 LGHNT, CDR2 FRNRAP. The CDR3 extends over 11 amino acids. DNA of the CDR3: TGTGCTAGTGCCTTGAACACTGAAGCTTTCTTT. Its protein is CASALNTEAFF.

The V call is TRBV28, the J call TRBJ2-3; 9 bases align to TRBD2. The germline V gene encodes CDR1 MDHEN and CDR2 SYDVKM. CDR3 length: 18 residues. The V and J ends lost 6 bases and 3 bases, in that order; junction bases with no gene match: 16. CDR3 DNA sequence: TGTGCCAGCAGCCTTGGTGGGGGTGCGGGAGGGCCAACAGATACGCAGTATTTT. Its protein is CASSLGGGAGGPTDTQYF.

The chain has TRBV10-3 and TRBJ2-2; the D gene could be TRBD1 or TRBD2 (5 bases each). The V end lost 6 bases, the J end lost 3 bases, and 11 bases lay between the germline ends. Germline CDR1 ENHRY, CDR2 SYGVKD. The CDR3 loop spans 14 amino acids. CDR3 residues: CAIREGRDTGELFF. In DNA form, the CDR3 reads TGTGCCATCAGAGAGGGGCGGGACACCGGGGAGCTGTTTTTT.

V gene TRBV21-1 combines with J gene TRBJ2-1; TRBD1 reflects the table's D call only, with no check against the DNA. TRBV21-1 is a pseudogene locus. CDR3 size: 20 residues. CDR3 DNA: TGTGCCAGCAGCAAAGAAGTGTGTCAGGGACACCCGCCTCTTTACAATGAGCAGTTCTTC. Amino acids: CASSKEVCQGHPPLYNEQFF.

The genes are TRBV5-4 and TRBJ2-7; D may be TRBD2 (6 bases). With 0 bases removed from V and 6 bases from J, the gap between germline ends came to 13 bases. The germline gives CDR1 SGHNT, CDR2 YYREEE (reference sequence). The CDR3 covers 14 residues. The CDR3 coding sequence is TGTGCCAGCAGCTTGGACGGGGGTCCGGCCGAGCAGTACTTC. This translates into CASSLDGGPAEQYF.

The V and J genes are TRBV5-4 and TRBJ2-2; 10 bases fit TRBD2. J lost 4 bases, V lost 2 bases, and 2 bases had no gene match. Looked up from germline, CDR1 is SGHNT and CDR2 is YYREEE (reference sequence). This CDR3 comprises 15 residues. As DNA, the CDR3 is TGTGCCAGCAGCTTACAGCGGGAGGGCACCGGGGAGCTGTTTTTT. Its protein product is CASSLQREGTGELFF.

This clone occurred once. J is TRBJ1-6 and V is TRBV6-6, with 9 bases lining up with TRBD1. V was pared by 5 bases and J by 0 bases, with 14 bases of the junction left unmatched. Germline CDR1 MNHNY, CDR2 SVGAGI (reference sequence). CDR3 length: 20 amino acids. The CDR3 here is CASSLLGGQGRSSYNSPLHF. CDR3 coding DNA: TGTGCCAGCAGTCTCCTGGGGGGACAGGGTCGTTCCTCCTATAATTCACCCCTCCACTTT.

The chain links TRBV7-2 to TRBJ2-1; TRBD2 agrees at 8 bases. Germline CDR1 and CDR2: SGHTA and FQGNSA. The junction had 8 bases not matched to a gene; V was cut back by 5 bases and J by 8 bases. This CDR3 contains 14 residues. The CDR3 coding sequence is TGTGCCAGCAGCCCCCAGCGGGAGTCGGATGAGCAGTTCTTC. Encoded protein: CASSPQRESDEQFF.

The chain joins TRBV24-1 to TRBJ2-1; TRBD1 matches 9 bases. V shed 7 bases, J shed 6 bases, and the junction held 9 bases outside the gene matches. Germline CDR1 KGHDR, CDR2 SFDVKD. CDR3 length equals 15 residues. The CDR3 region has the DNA TGTGCCACCAGCCCCCGGGACAGGGTCTTCAATGAGCAGTTCTTC. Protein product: CATSPRDRVFNEQFF.

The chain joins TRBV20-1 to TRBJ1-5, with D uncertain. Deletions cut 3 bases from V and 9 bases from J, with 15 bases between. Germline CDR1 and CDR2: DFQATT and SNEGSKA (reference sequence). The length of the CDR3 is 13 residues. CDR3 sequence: CSASKGLEGPQHF. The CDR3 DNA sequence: TGCAGTGCTAGTAAGGGCCTTGAGGGGCCCCAGCATTTT.

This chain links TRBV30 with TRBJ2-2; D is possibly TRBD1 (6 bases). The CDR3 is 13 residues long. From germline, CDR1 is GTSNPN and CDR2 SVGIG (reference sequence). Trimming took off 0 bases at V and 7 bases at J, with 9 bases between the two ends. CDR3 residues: CAWSVQGFGELFF. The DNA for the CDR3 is TGTGCCTGGAGTGTCCAGGGGTTCGGGGAGCTGTTTTTT.

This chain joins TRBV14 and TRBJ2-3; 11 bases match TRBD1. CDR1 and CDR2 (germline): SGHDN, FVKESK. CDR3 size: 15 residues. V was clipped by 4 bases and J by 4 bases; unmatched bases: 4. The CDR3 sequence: CASSLGTGGSDTQYF. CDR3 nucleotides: TGTGCCAGCAGCCTCGGGACAGGGGGATCAGATACGCAGTATTTT. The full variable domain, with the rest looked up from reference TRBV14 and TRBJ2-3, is EAGVTQFPSHSVIEKGQTVTLRCDPISGHDNLYWYRRVMGKEIKFLLHFVKESKQDESGMPNNRFLAERTGGTYSTLKVQPAELEDSGVYFCASSLGTGGSDTQYFGPGTRLTVL.